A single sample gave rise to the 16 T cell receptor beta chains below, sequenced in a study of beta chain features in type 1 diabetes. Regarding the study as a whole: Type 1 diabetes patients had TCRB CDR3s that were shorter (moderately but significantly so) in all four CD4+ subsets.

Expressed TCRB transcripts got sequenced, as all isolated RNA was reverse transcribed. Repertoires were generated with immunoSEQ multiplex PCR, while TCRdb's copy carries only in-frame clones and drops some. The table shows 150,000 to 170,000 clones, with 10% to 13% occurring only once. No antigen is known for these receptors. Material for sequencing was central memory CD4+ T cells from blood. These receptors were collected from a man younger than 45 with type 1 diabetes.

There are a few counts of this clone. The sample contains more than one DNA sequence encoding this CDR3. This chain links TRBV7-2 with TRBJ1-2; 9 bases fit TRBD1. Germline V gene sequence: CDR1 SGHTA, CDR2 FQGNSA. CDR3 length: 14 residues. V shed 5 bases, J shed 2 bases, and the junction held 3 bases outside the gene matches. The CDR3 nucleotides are TGTGCCAGCAGCCCGGGACAGGGAAACTATGGCTACACCTTC. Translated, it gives CASSPGQGNYGYTF.

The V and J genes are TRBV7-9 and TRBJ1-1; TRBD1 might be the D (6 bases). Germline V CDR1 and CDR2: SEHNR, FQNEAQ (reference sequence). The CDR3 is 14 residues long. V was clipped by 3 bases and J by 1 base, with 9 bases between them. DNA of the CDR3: TGTGCCAGCAGCTTGGGACACTCGAACACTGAAGCTTTCTTT. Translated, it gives CASSLGHSNTEAFF.

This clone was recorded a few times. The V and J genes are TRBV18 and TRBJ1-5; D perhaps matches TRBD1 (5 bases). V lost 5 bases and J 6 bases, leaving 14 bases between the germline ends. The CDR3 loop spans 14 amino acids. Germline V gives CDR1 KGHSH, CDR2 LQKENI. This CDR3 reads CASSSMGEVQPQHF. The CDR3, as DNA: TGTGCCAGCTCATCCATGGGGGAGGTTCAGCCCCAGCATTTT.

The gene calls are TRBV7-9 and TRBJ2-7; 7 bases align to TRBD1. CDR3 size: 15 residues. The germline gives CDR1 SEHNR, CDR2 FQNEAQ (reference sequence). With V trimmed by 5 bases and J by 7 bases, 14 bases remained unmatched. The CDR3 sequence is CASSPPLTGVWEQYF. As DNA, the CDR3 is TGTGCCAGCAGCCCTCCCCTCACAGGGGTATGGGAGCAGTACTTC.

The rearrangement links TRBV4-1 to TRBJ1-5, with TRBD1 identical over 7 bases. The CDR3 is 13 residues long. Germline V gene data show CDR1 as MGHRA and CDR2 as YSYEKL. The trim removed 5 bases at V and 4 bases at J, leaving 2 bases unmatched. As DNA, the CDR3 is TGCGCCAGCAGCTTGACAGGGAATCAGCCCCAGCATTTT. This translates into CASSLTGNQPQHF.

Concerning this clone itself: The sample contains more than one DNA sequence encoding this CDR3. The DNA for the CDR3 is TGCGCCAGCAGCCGGGGACTAGCGGGAGAGGTAGATACGCAGTATTTT. This gives the protein CASSRGLAGEVDTQYF. The V and J genes are TRBV5-1 and TRBJ2-3; 14 bases fit TRBD2. Germline assignment: CDR1 SGHRS and CDR2 YFSETQ. V dropped 4 bases and J dropped 5; count of bases not matched to a gene: 6. The CDR3 covers 16 residues.

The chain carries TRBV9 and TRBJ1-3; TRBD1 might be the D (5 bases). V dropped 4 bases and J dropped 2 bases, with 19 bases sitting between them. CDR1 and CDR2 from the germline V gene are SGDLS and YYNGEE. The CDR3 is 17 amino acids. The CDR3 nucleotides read TGTGCCAGCAGCTCTCGGACACACGGAACTACTGGAAACACCATATATTTT. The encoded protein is CASSSRTHGTTGNTIYF.

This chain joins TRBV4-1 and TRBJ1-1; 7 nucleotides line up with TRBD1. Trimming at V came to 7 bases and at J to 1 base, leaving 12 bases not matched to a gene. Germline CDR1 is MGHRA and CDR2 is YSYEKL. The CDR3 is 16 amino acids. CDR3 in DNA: TGCGCCAGCACCATGATAGATAGGGGGCGGAACACTGAAGCTTTCTTT. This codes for CASTMIDRGRNTEAFF.

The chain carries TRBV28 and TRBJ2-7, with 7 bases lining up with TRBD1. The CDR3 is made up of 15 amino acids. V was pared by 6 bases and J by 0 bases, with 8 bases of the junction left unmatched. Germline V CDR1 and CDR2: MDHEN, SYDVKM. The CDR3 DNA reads TGTGCCAGCAGGGGCGTGACAGGGAGCTCCTACGAGCAGTACTTC. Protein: CASRGVTGSSYEQYF.

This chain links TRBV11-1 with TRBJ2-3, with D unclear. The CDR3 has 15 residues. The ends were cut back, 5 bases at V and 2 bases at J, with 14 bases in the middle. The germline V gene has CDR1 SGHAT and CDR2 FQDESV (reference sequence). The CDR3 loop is CASSLDFGATDTQYF. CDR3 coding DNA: TGTGCCAGCAGCCTCGACTTCGGCGCCACAGATACGCAGTATTTT.

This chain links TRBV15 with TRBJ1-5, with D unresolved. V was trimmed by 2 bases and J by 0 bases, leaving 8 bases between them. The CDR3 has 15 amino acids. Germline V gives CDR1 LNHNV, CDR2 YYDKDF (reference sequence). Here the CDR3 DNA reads TGTGCCACCAGCAGACGGGATTATAGCAATCAGCCCCAGCATTTT. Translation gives CATSRRDYSNQPQHF. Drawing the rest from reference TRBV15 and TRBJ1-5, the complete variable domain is DAMVIQNPRYQVTQFGKPVTLSCSQTLNHNVMYWYQQKSSQAPKLLFHYYDKDFNNEADTPDNFQSRRPNTSFCFLDIRSPGLGDTAMYLCATSRRDYSNQPQHFGDGTRLSIL.

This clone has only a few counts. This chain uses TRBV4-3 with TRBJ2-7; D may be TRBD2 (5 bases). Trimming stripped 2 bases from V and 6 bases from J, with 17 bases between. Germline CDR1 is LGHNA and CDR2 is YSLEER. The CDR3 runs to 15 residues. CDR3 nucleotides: TGCGCCAGCAGCCAACAGATAGAGCCTGAGGGCGAGCAGTACTTC. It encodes CASSQQIEPEGEQYF.

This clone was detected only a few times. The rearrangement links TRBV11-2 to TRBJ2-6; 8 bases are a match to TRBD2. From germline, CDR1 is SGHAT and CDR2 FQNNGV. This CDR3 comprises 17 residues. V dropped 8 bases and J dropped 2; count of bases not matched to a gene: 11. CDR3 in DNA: TGTGCCAGCGACCGGACGGGGGGGTTGACTGGGGCCAACGTCCTGACTTTC. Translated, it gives CASDRTGGLTGANVLTF. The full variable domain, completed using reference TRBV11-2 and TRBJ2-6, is EAGVAQSPRYKIIEKRQSVAFWCNPISGHATLYWYQQILGQGPKLLIQFQNNGVVDDSQLPKDRFSAERLKGVDSTLKIQPAKLEDSAVYLCASDRTGGLTGANVLTFGAGSRLTVL.

CDR3 in amino acids: CASSLVGGVAGGADTQYF. In DNA form, the CDR3 reads TGTGCCAGCAGTTTAGTCGGAGGCGTAGCGGGAGGGGCAGATACGCAGTATTTT. V usage is TRBV28 and J usage is TRBJ2-3; 11 bases map to TRBD2. Germline lookup yields CDR1 MDHEN and CDR2 SYDVKM. The CDR3 is 18 residues long. Trimming removed 2 bases from V and 4 bases from J; junction bases left unmatched: 11.

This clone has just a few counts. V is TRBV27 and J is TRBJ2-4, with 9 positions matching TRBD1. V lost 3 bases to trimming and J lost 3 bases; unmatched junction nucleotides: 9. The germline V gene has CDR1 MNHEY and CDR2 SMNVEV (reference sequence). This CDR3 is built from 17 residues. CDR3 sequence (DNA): TGTGCCAGCAGTTTCCAAGGACAGGGGCCCCACAAAAACATTCAGTACTTC. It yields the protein CASSFQGQGPHKNIQYF.

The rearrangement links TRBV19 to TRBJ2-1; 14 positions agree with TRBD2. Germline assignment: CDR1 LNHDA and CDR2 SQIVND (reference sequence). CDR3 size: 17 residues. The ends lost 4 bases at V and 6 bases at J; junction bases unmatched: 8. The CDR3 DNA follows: TGTGCCAGTAGTAGTCCCGGGACTAGCGGGAGTACCAATGAGCAGTTCTTC. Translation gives CASSSPGTSGSTNEQFF.